A single sample is the source of the 19 T cell receptor beta chains below, sequenced in a study of T cells in Graves' hyperthyroidism and ophthalmopathy. Regions amplified from RNA transcripts were the TCR beta CDR3 regions. The study used the HTBI primer set for a first-round RT-PCR of the TCR CDR3. TCRdb reprocessed the multiplex PCR reads with MiXCR, giving one entry per CDR3 protein. In the table there are about 480,000 distinct CDR3 sequences, less than 25% of which are singletons. The sequenced sample consisted of blood. The source of these receptors is a woman between 70 and 85 years old with Graves' ophthalmopathy.

V usage is TRBV2 and J usage is TRBJ2-5; D is ambiguous. Trimming removed 4 bases at V and 1 base at J, with 10 bases between. CDR3 size: 14 residues. Germline V gene data show CDR1 as SNHLY and CDR2 as FYNNEI. This CDR3 reads CASSVDVGQETQYF. For the CDR3, the DNA is TGTGCCAGCAGTGTAGATGTCGGCCAAGAGACCCAGTACTTC. Using reference TRBV2 and TRBJ2-5 for the parts outside the CDR3, the full variable domain is EPEVTQTPSHQVTQMGQEVILRCVPISNHLYFYWYRQILGQKVEFLVSFYNNEISEKSEIFDDQFSVERPDGSNFTLKIRSTKLEDSAMYFCASSVDVGQETQYFGPGTRLLVL.

This clonotype has a handful of counts. The rearrangement uses TRBV11-2 and TRBJ2-1, with unresolved D. The CDR3 contains 16 residues. V was clipped by 2 bases and J by 9 bases, with 20 bases between them. In germline, CDR1 is SGHAT, CDR2 FQNNGV. CDR3 in DNA: TGTGCCAGCAGCTTAATTTCTCGAGGTGGCTTTACTGAGCAGTTCTTC. It translates to CASSLISRGGFTEQFF.

Ten or more counts support this clonotype. This rearrangement joins TRBV20-1 to TRBJ2-1, with D hard to call. V was cut by 4 bases and J by 13 bases, with 11 bases left in between. CDR1 and CDR2 (germline): DFQATT, SNEGSKA (reference sequence). The CDR3 is 10 amino acids. CDR3 DNA: TGCAGTGCTACTAAAGGGCCCCAGTTCTTC. Translation gives CSATKGPQFF.

The chain has TRBV19 and TRBJ2-2, with 9 nucleotides matching TRBD1. This CDR3 has 15 amino acids. In germline, CDR1 is LNHDA, CDR2 SQIVND (reference sequence). V shed 5 bases, J shed 7 bases, and the junction held 8 bases outside the gene matches. The CDR3 protein is CASSPRQGVSGELFF. In nucleotides, the CDR3 is TGTGCCAGTAGTCCCCGACAGGGGGTAAGCGGGGAGCTGTTTTTT.

Many counts were recorded for this clonotype. The chain joins TRBV11-1 to TRBJ2-1; 9 nucleotides match TRBD1. This CDR3 has 13 residues. The germline CDR1 and CDR2 sequences are SGHAT and FQDESV (reference sequence). Germline trimming cut 6 bases from V and 7 bases from J; bases unmatched to any gene: 4. The CDR3 here is CASRDRGHNEQFF. The CDR3 DNA sequence: TGTGCCAGCAGGGACAGGGGACATAATGAGCAGTTCTTC.

J is TRBJ2-2 and V is TRBV5-1; maybe TRBD2 (5 bases). Germline loops: CDR1 SGHRS, CDR2 YFSETQ. The ends were cut back, 1 base at V and 4 bases at J, with 11 bases in the middle. The CDR3 is made up of 15 amino acids. The CDR3 DNA is TGCGCCAGCAGCTTGTCTAGCATCTCCACCGGGGAGCTGTTTTTT. Translated, it gives CASSLSSISTGELFF. Complete variable domain (other parts from reference TRBV5-1 and TRBJ2-2): KAGVTQTPRYLIKTRGQQVTLSCSPISGHRSVSWYQQTPGQGLQFLFEYFSETQRNKGNFPGRFSGRQFSNSRSEMNVSTLELGDSALYLCASSLSSISTGELFFGEGSRLTVL.

In this sample, this clonotype turned up a few times. The rearrangement joins TRBV9 to TRBJ2-1, with D possibly matching TRBD2 (6 bases). CDR1 is SGDLS, CDR2 YYNGEE, per germline. Trimming stripped 3 bases from V and 7 bases from J, with 8 bases between. This CDR3 has 12 amino acids. As DNA, the CDR3 is TGTGCCAGCAGCGCAGGACTAAATGAGCAGTTCTTC. This sequence encodes CASSAGLNEQFF.

Here the CDR3 reads CASTSGTQAYEQYF. CDR3 bases: TGTGCCAGCACCTCCGGGACTCAAGCCTACGAGCAGTACTTC. The chain recombines TRBV9 with TRBJ2-7, with D maybe TRBD2 (6 bases). Trimming removed 6 bases from V and 2 bases from J, with 15 bases in between. Germline V gives CDR1 SGDLS, CDR2 YYNGEE. The CDR3 consists of 14 residues.

On this clonotype: A much bigger clone sits one base away, suggesting this may be a read error. The chain employs TRBV12-5 and TRBJ2-3; D might be TRBD2 (6 bases). CDR1 and CDR2 from the germline V gene are LGHNT and FRNRAP. This CDR3 has 18 amino acids. The CDR3 is CAGGLVLAGGGTTDTQYF. The CDR3 nucleotides are TGTGCTGGTGGTTTGGTACTAGCAGGCGGCGGGACGACAGATACGCAGTATTTT.

This clonotype was seen a few times. The chain carries TRBV20-1 and TRBJ2-1; TRBD2 agrees at 12 bases. The CDR3 length is 16 residues. Germline trimming cut 1 base from V and 0 bases from J; bases unmatched to any gene: 1. Germline lookup yields CDR1 DFQATT and CDR2 SNEGSKA (reference sequence). CDR3 bases: TGCAGTGCTAGAGGGACTAGCGGGATCTCCTACAATGAGCAGTTCTTC. Translating gives CSARGTSGISYNEQFF.

This clonotype was counted between two and nine times. The rearrangement uses TRBV5-1 and TRBJ2-2; the match to TRBD1 covers 7 bases. The CDR3 consists of 16 residues. J lost 2 bases, V lost 4 bases, and 8 bases had no gene match. Germline V gene data show CDR1 as SGHRS and CDR2 as YFSETQ. This CDR3 reads CASSAEGTANTGELFF. The CDR3 DNA is TGCGCCAGCAGCGCCGAGGGGACAGCCAACACCGGGGAGCTGTTTTTT.

The genes are TRBV5-4 and TRBJ1-4, with 7 bases aligning to TRBD1. J gave up 2 bases and V 1 base, and 5 bases lay outside the gene matches. CDR3 length equals 16 residues. Germline V gene sequence: CDR1 SGHNT, CDR2 YYREEE (reference sequence). DNA of the CDR3: TGTGCCAGCAGCTTGAGGGGGCTAGGGACTAATGAAAAACTGTTTTTT. This codes for CASSLRGLGTNEKLFF.

The table lists this clonotype with a few counts. J is TRBJ2-2 and V is TRBV6-2 or TRBV6-3; 7 nucleotides match TRBD2. CDR3 length: 14 amino acids. Germline lookup yields CDR1 MNHEY and CDR2 SVGEGT. With V trimmed by 8 bases and J by 1 base, 4 bases remained unmatched. The CDR3 DNA reads TGTGCCAGCCTGCGGGAGTGGAACACCGGGGAGCTGTTTTTT. Translation: CASLREWNTGELFF.

The chain couples TRBV25-1 to TRBJ1-2; D is ambiguous. V lost 1 base to trimming and J lost 8 bases, with 11 bases between them. CDR1 MGHDK and CDR2 SYGVNS come from the germline V gene. The CDR3 contains 13 residues. The CDR3 DNA is TGTGCCAGCAGTGAATCGCCAAATTCGGGCTACACCTTC. It is translated as CASSESPNSGYTF.

This clonotype occurred many times. The chain is built from TRBV11-2 and TRBJ2-1, with D possibly matching TRBD2 (5 bases). V lost 3 bases to trimming and J lost 7 bases, with 7 bases between them. Per germline, CDR1 SGHAT and CDR2 FQNNGV. The CDR3 runs to 12 residues. The CDR3 sequence is CASSFGGNEQFF. CDR3 sequence (DNA): TGTGCCAGCAGCTTCGGCGGGAATGAGCAGTTCTTC. Filled out from reference TRBV11-2 and TRBJ2-1, the complete variable domain reads EAGVAQSPRYKIIEKRQSVAFWCNPISGHATLYWYQQILGQGPKLLIQFQNNGVVDDSQLPKDRFSAERLKGVDSTLKIQPAKLEDSAVYLCASSFGGNEQFFGPGTRLTVL.

At least ten counts were recorded for this clonotype. V and J are TRBV3-1 and TRBJ1-1; a possible D gene is TRBD1 (5 bases). Germline CDR1 and CDR2: LGHDT and YNNKEL (reference sequence). Trimming stripped 0 bases from V and 5 bases from J, with 10 bases between. The CDR3 runs to 14 residues. CDR3 amino acids: CASSQDMGQTEAFF. The CDR3 DNA is TGTGCCAGCAGCCAAGATATGGGGCAGACTGAAGCTTTCTTT.

The chain couples TRBV5-1 to TRBJ1-2; D may be TRBD1 (6 bases). The V gene's germline CDR1 is SGHRS and CDR2 YFSETQ. V was clipped by 0 bases and J by 4 bases, with 16 bases between them. The CDR3 has 16 amino acids. The chain's CDR3 is CASSLDSVQGFYGYTF. CDR3 sequence (DNA): TGCGCCAGCAGCTTGGATTCTGTACAGGGATTCTATGGCTACACCTTC.

The V call is TRBV7-8, the J call TRBJ2-1, with TRBD2 matching 7 bases. Unmatched junction bases numbered 16, after V lost 5 bases and J lost 0 bases. This CDR3 is built from 19 residues. The germline V gene encodes CDR1 SGHVS and CDR2 FQNEAQ. The CDR3 sequence is CASSTRLALPLLSYNEQFF. CDR3 DNA: TGTGCCAGCAGCACCAGACTAGCTTTACCCCTACTCTCCTACAATGAGCAGTTCTTC.

This chain uses TRBV27 with TRBJ2-7; tentatively, D is TRBD2 (6 bases). V gave up 2 bases and J gave up 6 bases, with 20 bases separating them. Germline values: CDR1 MNHEY, CDR2 SMNVEV (reference sequence). This CDR3 has 16 amino acids. The CDR3 is CASSLVGSPRAGEQYF. CDR3 bases: TGTGCCAGCAGTTTAGTCGGGAGCCCCAGGGCGGGCGAGCAGTACTTC.